A selection of T cell receptor beta chains follows, all from one sample in a study of PD-1 blockade in mismatch repair-deficient tumors. TCRdb's copy holds only in-frame clones and misses some; the assay was immunoSEQ multiplex PCR. The repertoire consists of 50,000 or so clones, with around 77% occurring once and the leading ten covering roughly 3.5%. The sample in question was PBMCs, obtained before pembrolizumab treatment. All receptors come from an adult with mismatch repair-deficient cancer. Each CDR3 is given without its conserved first and last residue.

ATGVGTEAF,TRBJ1-1,TRBV25-1
ASSLLKAGGYTGELF,TRBJ2-2,TRBV4-3
ASSLPPAGEQF,TRBJ2-1,TRBV7-3
ASSVGPSQETQY,TRBJ2-5,TRBV9
ASRPGLVYEQY,TRBJ2-7,TRBV27
AISDPARGNYGYT,TRBJ1-2,TRBV10-3
ASGDNPYGYT,TRBJ1-2,TRBV19
ASTVSGSTDTQY,TRBJ2-3,TRBV9
ASSPPGLAGGQETQY,TRBJ2-5,TRBV18
ASSPGSGNEQF,TRBJ2-1,TRBV18
AISDPQEPYEQY,TRBJ2-7,TRBV10-3
SVRDRVQETQY,TRBJ2-5,TRBV29-1
ASRVSGVAEAF,TRBJ1-1,TRBV28
ASGQTLYNEQF,TRBJ2-1,TRBV7-6
SVEDIGGTEAF,TRBJ1-1,TRBV29-1
ACWTDSYEQY,TRBJ2-7,TRBV6-6
ASSLRTGLTDTQY,TRBJ2-3,TRBV7-6
ASSAGSGDEQF,TRBJ2-1,TRBV9